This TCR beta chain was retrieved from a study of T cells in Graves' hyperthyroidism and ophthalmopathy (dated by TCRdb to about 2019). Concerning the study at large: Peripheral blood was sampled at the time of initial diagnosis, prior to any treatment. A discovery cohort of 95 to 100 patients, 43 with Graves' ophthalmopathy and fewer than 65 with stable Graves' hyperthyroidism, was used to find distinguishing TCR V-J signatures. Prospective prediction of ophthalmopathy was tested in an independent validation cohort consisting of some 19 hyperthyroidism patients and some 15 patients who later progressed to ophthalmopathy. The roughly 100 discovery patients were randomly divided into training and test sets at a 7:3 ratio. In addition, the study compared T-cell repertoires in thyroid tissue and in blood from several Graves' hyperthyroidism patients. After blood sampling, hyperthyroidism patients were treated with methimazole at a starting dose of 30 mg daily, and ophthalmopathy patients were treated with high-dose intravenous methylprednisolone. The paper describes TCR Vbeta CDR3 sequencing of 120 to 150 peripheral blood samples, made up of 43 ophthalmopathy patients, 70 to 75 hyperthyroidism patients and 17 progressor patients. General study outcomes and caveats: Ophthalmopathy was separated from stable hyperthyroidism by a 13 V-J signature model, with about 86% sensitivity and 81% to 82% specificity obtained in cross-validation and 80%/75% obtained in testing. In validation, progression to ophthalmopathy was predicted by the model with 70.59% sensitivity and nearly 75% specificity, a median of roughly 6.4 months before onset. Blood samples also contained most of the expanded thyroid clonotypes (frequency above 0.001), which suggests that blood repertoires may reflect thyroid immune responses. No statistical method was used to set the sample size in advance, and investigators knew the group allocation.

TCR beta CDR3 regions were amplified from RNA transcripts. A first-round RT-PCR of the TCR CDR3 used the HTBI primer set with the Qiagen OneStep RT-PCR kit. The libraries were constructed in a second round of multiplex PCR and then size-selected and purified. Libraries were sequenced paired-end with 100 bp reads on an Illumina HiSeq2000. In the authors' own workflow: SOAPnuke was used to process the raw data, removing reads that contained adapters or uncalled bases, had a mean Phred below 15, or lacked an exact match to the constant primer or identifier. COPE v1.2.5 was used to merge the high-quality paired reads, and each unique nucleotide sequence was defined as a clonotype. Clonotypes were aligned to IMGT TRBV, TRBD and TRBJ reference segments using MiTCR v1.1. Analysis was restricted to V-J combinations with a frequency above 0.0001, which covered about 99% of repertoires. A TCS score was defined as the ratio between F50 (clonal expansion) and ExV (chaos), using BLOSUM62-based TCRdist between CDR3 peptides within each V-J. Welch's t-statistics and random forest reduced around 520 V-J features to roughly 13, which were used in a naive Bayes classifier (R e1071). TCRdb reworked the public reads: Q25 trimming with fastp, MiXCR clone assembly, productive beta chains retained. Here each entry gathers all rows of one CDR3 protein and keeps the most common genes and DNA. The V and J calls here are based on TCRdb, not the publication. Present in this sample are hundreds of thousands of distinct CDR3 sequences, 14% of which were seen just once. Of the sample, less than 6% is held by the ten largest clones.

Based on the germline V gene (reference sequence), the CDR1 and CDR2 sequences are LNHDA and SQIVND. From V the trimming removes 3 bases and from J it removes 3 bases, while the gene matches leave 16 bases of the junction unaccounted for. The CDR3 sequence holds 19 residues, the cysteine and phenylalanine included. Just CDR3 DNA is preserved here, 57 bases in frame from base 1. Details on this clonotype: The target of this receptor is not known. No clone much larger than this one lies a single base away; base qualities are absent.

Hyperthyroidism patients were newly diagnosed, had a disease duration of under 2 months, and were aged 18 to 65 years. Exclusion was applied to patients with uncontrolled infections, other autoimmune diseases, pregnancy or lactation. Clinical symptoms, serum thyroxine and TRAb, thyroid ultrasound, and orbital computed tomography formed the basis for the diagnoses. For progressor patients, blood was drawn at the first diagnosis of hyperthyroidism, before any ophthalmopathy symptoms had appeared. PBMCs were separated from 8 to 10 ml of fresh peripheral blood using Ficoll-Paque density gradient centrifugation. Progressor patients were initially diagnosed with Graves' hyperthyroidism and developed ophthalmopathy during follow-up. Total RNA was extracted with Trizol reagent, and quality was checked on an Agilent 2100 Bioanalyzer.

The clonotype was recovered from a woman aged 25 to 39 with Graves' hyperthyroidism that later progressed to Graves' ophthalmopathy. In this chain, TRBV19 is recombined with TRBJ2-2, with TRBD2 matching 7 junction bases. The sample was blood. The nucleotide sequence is TGTGCCAGTAGTATTCCTCCCGATATCGAGGGAGGGCACACCGGGGAGCTGTTTTTT. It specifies CASSIPPDIEGGHTGELFF.